The rows below give T cell receptor beta chains drawn from one sample of a study of blood T cell repertoires in COVID-19. The assay was immunoSEQ multiplex PCR, and TCRdb's table has in-frame clones only and misses some. The sample consists of about 140,000 clones, about 88% of them appearing once. The sequenced sample was peripheral blood. These receptors all come from a middle-aged man with active or convalescent COVID-19. The CDR3 runs from the conserved cysteine through the conserved F or W. A D gene is named only where the DNA matches it firmly. Rows may omit the clone size; those that give it use once, few, many or a size class.

D gene	V gene	J gene	CDR3 length	clone size	CDR3 protein	CDR3 DNA
TRBD1	TRBV5-1	TRBJ1-1	14	.	CASSPSTGSTEAFF	TGCGCCAGCAGCCCCTCGACAGGGTCTACTGAAGCTTTCTTT
TRBD1	TRBV11-2	TRBJ2-3	15	.	CASNRDRGGSDTQYF	TGTGCCAGCAACAGGGACAGGGGGGGTTCAGATACGCAGTATTTT
.	TRBV5-8	TRBJ2-5	15	.	CASSSSQGMGETQYF	TGTGCCAGCAGCTCCTCCCAGGGAATGGGAGAGACCCAGTACTTC
TRBD1	TRBV19	TRBJ2-7	14	once	CASSSGTVFYEQYF	TGTGCCAGTAGCTCCGGGACAGTTTTCTACGAGCAGTACTTC
.	TRBV27	TRBJ1-6	16	.	CASSRRDKNTNSPLHF	TGTGCCAGCAGCCGCCGGGACAAGAACACTAATTCACCCCTCCACTTT
.	TRBV10-3	TRBJ2-6	16	.	CAISESVVSGANVLTF	TGTGCCATCAGTGAGTCAGTAGTCTCTGGGGCCAACGTCCTGACTTTC
TRBD1	TRBV4-1	TRBJ1-1	17	.	CASSQAGDRGRHTEAFF	TGCGCCAGCAGCCAGGCAGGGGACAGGGGGCGTCATACTGAAGCTTTCTTT
TRBD1	TRBV6-5	TRBJ1-1	15	.	CASSLTGRGNTEAFF	TGTGCCAGCAGTTTGACAGGGCGGGGGAACACTGAAGCTTTCTTT
.	TRBV7-8	TRBJ2-1	17	.	CASSLATSLRTYNEQFF	TGTGCCAGCAGCTTGGCGACTAGTCTCCGTACCTACAATGAGCAGTTCTTC
TRBD1	TRBV28	TRBJ2-5	15	.	CASSFLGTGEETQYF	TGTGCCAGCAGTTTCCTGGGGACAGGGGAAGAGACCCAGTACTTC
TRBD1	TRBV2	TRBJ2-3	16	.	CASSRQGAISTDTQYF	TGTGCCAGCAGCCGACAGGGGGCAATTAGCACAGATACGCAGTATTTT
.	TRBV10-1	TRBJ2-7	13	few	CASSDGSSYEQYF	TGCGCCAGCAGTGACGGTAGCTCCTACGAGCAGTACTTC